This T cell receptor (beta chain) came from a study of blood T cell repertoires in COVID-19. Study-level background: COVID-19 samples, acute and convalescent, were from the United States, Italy and Spain. Nucleic acid was either cDNA or gDNA, and it came from T cells, B-cell-depleted T cells, or PBMCs.

As originally analysed: Reference gene primer amplification in the assay estimated nucleated cell counts. Produced via immunoSEQ multiplex PCR; TCRdb's table is partial and in-frame only. The DNA was the basis for D and trimming; V, J and clone size are from that table. In the table there are approximately 280,000 clones, 75% to 95% of which are singletons. V gave up 6 bases and J gave up 1 base, with 8 bases separating them. CDR3 size: 13 residues. Germline V gene data show CDR1 as SNHLY and CDR2 as FYNNEI. This chain joins TRBV2 and TRBJ2-3, with D possibly being TRBD2 (5 bases). The receptor was isolated from a woman between 25 and 40 years old with COVID-19, enrolled during active disease. The sequenced sample was peripheral blood. CDR3 amino acids: CASSLARTDTQYF. The CDR3 region has the DNA TGTGCCAGCAGCCTAGCTCGCACAGATACGCAGTATTTT.